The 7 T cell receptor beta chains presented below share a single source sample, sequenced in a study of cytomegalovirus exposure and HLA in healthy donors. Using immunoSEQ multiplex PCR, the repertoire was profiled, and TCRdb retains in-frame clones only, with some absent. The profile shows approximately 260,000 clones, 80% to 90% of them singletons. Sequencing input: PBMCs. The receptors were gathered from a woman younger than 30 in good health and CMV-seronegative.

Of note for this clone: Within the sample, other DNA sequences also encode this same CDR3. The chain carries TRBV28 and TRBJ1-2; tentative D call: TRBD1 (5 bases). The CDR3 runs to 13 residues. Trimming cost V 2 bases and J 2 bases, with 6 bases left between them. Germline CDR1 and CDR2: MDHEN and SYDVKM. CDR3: CASSLRGNYGYTF. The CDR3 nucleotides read TGTGCCAGCAGTTTACGGGGGAACTATGGCTACACCTTC.

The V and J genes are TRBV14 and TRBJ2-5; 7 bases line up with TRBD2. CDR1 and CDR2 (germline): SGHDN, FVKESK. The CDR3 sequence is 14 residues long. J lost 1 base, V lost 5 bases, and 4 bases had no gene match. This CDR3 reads CASSSREPQETQYF. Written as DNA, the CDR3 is TGTGCCAGCAGCTCGCGGGAGCCCCAAGAGACCCAGTACTTC.

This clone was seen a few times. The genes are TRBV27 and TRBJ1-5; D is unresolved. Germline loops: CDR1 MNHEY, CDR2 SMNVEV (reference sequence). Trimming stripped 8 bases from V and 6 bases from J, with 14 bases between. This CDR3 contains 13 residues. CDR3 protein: CASAPVGVQPQHF. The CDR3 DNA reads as TGTGCCAGCGCGCCCGTCGGGGTTCAGCCCCAGCATTTT.

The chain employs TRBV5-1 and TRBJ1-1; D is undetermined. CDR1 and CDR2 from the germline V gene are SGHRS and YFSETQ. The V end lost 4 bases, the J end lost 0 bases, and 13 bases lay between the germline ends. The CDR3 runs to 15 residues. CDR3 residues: CASSTGLYLNTEAFF. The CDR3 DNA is TGCGCCAGCAGCACCGGACTTTATCTGAACACTGAAGCTTTCTTT.

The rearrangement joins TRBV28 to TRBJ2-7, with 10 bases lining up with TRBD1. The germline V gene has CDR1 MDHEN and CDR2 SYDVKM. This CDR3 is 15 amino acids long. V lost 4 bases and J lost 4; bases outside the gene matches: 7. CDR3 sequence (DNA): TGTGCCAGCAGTTACCCTCGGACAGGGGGGTACGAGCAGTACTTC. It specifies CASSYPRTGGYEQYF. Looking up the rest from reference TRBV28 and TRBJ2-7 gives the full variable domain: DVKVTQSSRYLVKRTGEKVFLECVQDMDHENMFWYRQDPGLGLRLIYFSYDVKMKEKGDIPEGYSVSREKKERFSLILESASTNQTSMYLCASSYPRTGGYEQYFGPGTRLTVT.

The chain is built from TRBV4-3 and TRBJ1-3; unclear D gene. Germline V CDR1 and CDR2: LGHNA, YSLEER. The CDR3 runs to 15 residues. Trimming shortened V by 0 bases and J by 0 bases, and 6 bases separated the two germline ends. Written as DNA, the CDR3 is TGCGCCAGCAGCCAAGATCACGGCTCTGGAAACACCATATATTTT. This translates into CASSQDHGSGNTIYF.

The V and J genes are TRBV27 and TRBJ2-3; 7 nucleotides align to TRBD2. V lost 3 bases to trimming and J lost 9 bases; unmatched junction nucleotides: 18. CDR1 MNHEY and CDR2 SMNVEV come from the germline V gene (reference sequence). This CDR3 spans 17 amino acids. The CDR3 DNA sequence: TGTGCCAGCAGTTTTGGCGGGGAGGGTCCCTTCCTGCCCACGCAGTATTTT. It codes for CASSFGGEGPFLPTQYF.